Shown below are 23 T cell receptor beta chains from a single sample sequenced in a study of blood T cell repertoires in COVID-19. Profiled with immunoSEQ multiplex PCR; TCRdb holds only in-frame clones, not every one. The sample contains approximately 110,000 clones, approximately 84% of which appear only once. Specimen: peripheral blood. The receptors originated from a man in his forties with acute or convalescent COVID-19.

The chain employs TRBV6-1 and TRBJ2-2, with no clear D. Germline lookup yields CDR1 MNHNS and CDR2 SASEGT. The V gene lost 2 bases and the J gene lost 6 bases, with 10 bases spanning the gap. This CDR3 has 14 residues. Here the CDR3 DNA reads TGTGCCAGCAGTGAATTCGGAGAGGCCGGGGAGCTGTTTTTT. It is translated as CASSEFGEAGELFF.

The V gene is TRBV5-4, the J gene TRBJ2-5; 8 positions match TRBD1. Losses at the gene ends were 3 bases for V and 5 bases for J; bases not matched to a gene: 6. CDR3 length: 14 residues. In germline, CDR1 is SGHNT, CDR2 YYREEE (reference sequence). Written as DNA, the CDR3 is TGTGCCAGCAGCTCAGGGGGCCGGGGGGAGACCCAGTACTTC. As protein: CASSSGGRGETQYF.

The chain combines TRBV27 with TRBJ1-1; TRBD1 might be the D (5 bases). The CDR3 loop spans 13 amino acids. The V gene's germline CDR1 is MNHEY and CDR2 SMNVEV (reference sequence). V lost 3 bases and J 4 bases, leaving 9 bases between the germline ends. Here the CDR3 DNA reads TGTGCCAGCAGTTTCAGGGTGCGCACTGAAGCTTTCTTT. It codes for CASSFRVRTEAFF.

The chain recombines TRBV5-4 with TRBJ1-5; D is possibly TRBD1 (5 bases). Trimming left V 2 bases short and J 10 bases short, with 22 bases between. Germline CDR1 is SGHNT and CDR2 is YYREEE (reference sequence). This CDR3 is 16 amino acids long. CDR3 bases: TGTGCCAGCAGCTTTGGATTGGAGGGAAGGGGCCGACCCCAGCATTTT. Translation: CASSFGLEGRGRPQHF. The variable domain in full, completed from reference TRBV5-4 and TRBJ1-5, reads ETGVTQSPTHLIKTRGQQVTLRCSSQSGHNTVSWYQQALGQGPQFIFQYYREEENGRGNFPPRFSGLQFPNYSSELNVNALELDDSALYLCASSFGLEGRGRPQHFGDGTRLSIL.

CDR3 amino acids: CSVTTSGVRGYTF. The CDR3 DNA sequence: TGCAGCGTCACCACCTCGGGGGTTCGGGGCTACACCTTC. The chain is built from TRBV29-1 and TRBJ1-2, with a weak D call TRBD1 (5 bases). The CDR3 runs to 13 residues. Trimming removed 6 bases at V and 8 bases at J, with 19 bases between. Germline lookup yields CDR1 SQVTM and CDR2 ANQGSEA.

The chain is built from TRBV14 and TRBJ1-1; TRBD1 matches 7 bases. Per germline, CDR1 SGHDN and CDR2 FVKESK. The CDR3 has 13 residues. V lost 6 bases, J lost 1 base, and 2 bases stayed unmatched. The CDR3 DNA sequence: TGTGCCAGCAGGAGACAGGGGAACACTGAAGCTTTCTTT. Protein: CASRRQGNTEAFF.

J is TRBJ1-6 and V is TRBV7-9; 7 bases are shared with TRBD1. This CDR3 region has 15 residues. With V trimmed by 5 bases and J by 7 bases, 8 bases remained unmatched. CDR1 and CDR2 (germline): SEHNR, FQNEAQ (reference sequence). Here the CDR3 DNA reads TGTGCCAGCAGCCCCTTCGGACAGGACAATTCACCCCTCCACTTT. Amino acid sequence: CASSPFGQDNSPLHF.

V is TRBV4-2 and J is TRBJ2-1; 8 positions match TRBD2. The germline V gene encodes CDR1 LGHNA and CDR2 YNFKEQ. The CDR3 spans 15 residues. The V and J ends lost 4 bases and 7 bases, in that order; junction bases with no gene match: 9. The CDR3 DNA reads as TGTGCCAGCAGCCCTAAAGCGGGAGCGGGGAATGAGCAGTTCTTC. This codes for CASSPKAGAGNEQFF.

The chain carries TRBV30 and TRBJ2-1; 7 bases are shared with TRBD2. This CDR3 contains 14 residues. V lost 4 bases, J lost 7 bases, and 10 bases stayed unmatched. Germline-derived CDR1 and CDR2 are GTSNPN and SVGIG (reference sequence). The DNA for the CDR3 is TGTGCCTGGACCCGTACGGGGCGGGGGAATGAGCAGTTCTTC. It codes for CAWTRTGRGNEQFF.

The rearrangement links TRBV2 to TRBJ2-7, with TRBD2 matching 8 bases. The CDR3 has 14 amino acids. CDR1 and CDR2 from the germline V gene are SNHLY and FYNNEI. The V gene end was trimmed by 10 bases and the J gene end by 0 bases; junction bases not matched to a gene: 8. This chain's CDR3 is CAIETSASSYEQYF. The DNA for the CDR3 is TGTGCCATCGAGACTAGCGCGAGCTCCTACGAGCAGTACTTC.

The V gene is TRBV29-1, the J gene TRBJ2-5; 9 nucleotides agree with TRBD1. Per the germline V gene, CDR1 is SQVTM and CDR2 is ANQGSEA. The CDR3 consists of 12 residues. Trimming removed 6 bases from V and 4 bases from J; junction bases left unmatched: 3. CDR3 nucleotides: TGCAGCGTCGCGACAGGGGGAGAGACCCAGTACTTC. Its protein is CSVATGGETQYF.

J is TRBJ2-1 and V is TRBV6-1, with TRBD2 matching over 13 bases. Per germline, CDR1 MNHNS and CDR2 SASEGT. V was clipped by 0 bases and J by 4 bases; unmatched bases: 0. The CDR3 sequence is 16 residues long. The CDR3 DNA is TGTGCCAGCAGTGAAGCGGGACTAGCGGGGTACAATGAGCAGTTCTTC. It is translated as CASSEAGLAGYNEQFF.

The CDR3 protein is CASRREVEETQYF. The CDR3 DNA sequence: TGTGCCAGCAGGCGGGAGGTGGAAGAGACCCAGTACTTC. The chain is built from TRBV6-5 and TRBJ2-5; TRBD2 agrees at 8 bases. From germline, CDR1 is MNHEY and CDR2 SVGAGI. V lost 6 bases, J lost 3 bases, and 3 bases stayed unmatched. This CDR3 region has 13 residues.

This chain links TRBV5-8 with TRBJ2-5, with D perhaps matching TRBD2 (5 bases). The CDR3 is 13 residues long. Per the germline V gene, CDR1 is SGHTS and CDR2 is YDEGEE. Trimming left V 5 bases short and J 3 bases short, with 11 bases between. CDR3 loop: CASSRTRKETQYF. The CDR3 region has the DNA TGTGCCAGCAGTAGGACTCGAAAAGAGACCCAGTACTTC.

This chain links TRBV15 with TRBJ1-3; D remains ambiguous. Germline loops: CDR1 LNHNV, CDR2 YYDKDF (reference sequence). V lost 1 base, J lost 4 bases, and 8 bases lay in between. CDR3 size: 14 residues. The CDR3 DNA reads as TGTGCCACCAGCAGAGTGTTAGCCGGAAACACCATATATTTT. Amino acid sequence: CATSRVLAGNTIYF.

V is TRBV11-2 and J is TRBJ2-3, with 13 bases matching TRBD2. The CDR3 loop spans 15 amino acids. CDR1 is SGHAT and CDR2 is FQNNGV in the germline V gene. V gave up 6 bases and J gave up 3 bases; unmatched junction bases: 3. CDR3: CASRRTSGGTDTQYF. The CDR3 region has the DNA TGTGCCAGCAGAAGGACTAGCGGGGGTACAGATACGCAGTATTTT.

This clone appeared a few times. This rearrangement joins TRBV2 to TRBJ2-3; maybe TRBD2 (6 bases). Per the germline V gene, CDR1 is SNHLY and CDR2 is FYNNEI. The CDR3 sequence is 14 residues long. Between the trimmed V and J ends, which lost 6 bases and 6 bases, there was a span of 16 bases. Here the CDR3 DNA reads TGTGCCAGCAGCCCCGGGAGAGGCGTCGATACGCAGTATTTT. It specifies CASSPGRGVDTQYF.

This rearrangement joins TRBV2 to TRBJ2-5; D is possibly TRBD2 (7 bases). CDR3 length: 13 residues. Between the trimmed V and J ends, which lost 4 bases and 3 bases, there was a span of 9 bases. Germline V gives CDR1 SNHLY, CDR2 FYNNEI. The CDR3 loop reads CASSGGGEETQYF. CDR3 DNA sequence: TGTGCCAGCAGTGGGGGGGGCGAAGAGACCCAGTACTTC.

This rearrangement joins TRBV15 to TRBJ1-4, with a weak D call TRBD1 (5 bases). From germline, CDR1 is LNHNV and CDR2 YYDKDF (reference sequence). The CDR3 has 15 residues. Deletions cut 1 base from V and 7 bases from J, with 13 bases between. This CDR3 is CATSRGGESGEKLFF. CDR3 nucleotides: TGTGCCACCAGCAGAGGGGGCGAATCGGGTGAAAAACTGTTTTTT.

V gene TRBV7-3 combines with J gene TRBJ2-1, with 7 nucleotides matching TRBD2. CDR1 SGHTA and CDR2 FQGTGA come from the germline V gene. The CDR3 consists of 15 residues. With 0 bases clipped from V and 5 bases from J, the junction kept 4 bases outside the gene matches. CDR3 bases: TGTGCCAGCAGCTTAACGGCTAGCGGCAACAATGAGCAGTTCTTC. Protein: CASSLTASGNNEQFF.

V gene TRBV9 combines with J gene TRBJ2-5; TRBD1 matches 9 bases. The CDR3 has 15 residues. In germline, CDR1 is SGDLS, CDR2 YYNGEE. The trim removed 3 bases at V and 4 bases at J, leaving 7 bases unmatched. The CDR3 sequence: CASSALTGGRETQYF. CDR3 bases: TGTGCCAGCAGCGCCCTAACAGGGGGCCGAGAGACCCAGTACTTC. Together with reference TRBV9 and TRBJ2-5, the CDR3 gives the full variable domain: DSGVTQTPKHLITATGQRVTLRCSPRSGDLSVYWYQQSLDQGLQFLIQYYNGEERAKGNILERFSAQQFPDLHSELNLSSLELGDSALYFCASSALTGGRETQYFGPGTRLLVL.

The genes are TRBV18 and TRBJ2-7, with 14 bases lining up with TRBD2. This CDR3 has 18 residues. Germline CDR1 KGHSH, CDR2 LQKENI. Losses at the gene ends were 6 bases for V and 9 bases for J; bases not matched to a gene: 19. CDR3 DNA: TGTGCCAGCTCCCAAGGGACTAGCGGGGGCTCGACACCCCCCGGGCAGTACTTC. Protein: CASSQGTSGGSTPPGQYF.

V and J are TRBV5-4 and TRBJ2-3; 12 bases are a match to TRBD2. From germline, CDR1 is SGHNT and CDR2 YYREEE (reference sequence). The junction had 3 bases not matched to a gene; V was cut back by 0 bases and J by 4 bases. The CDR3 loop spans 16 amino acids. The CDR3 here is CASSLALAGGSDTQYF. In DNA, the CDR3 is TGTGCCAGCAGCTTGGCCCTAGCGGGGGGGTCAGATACGCAGTATTTT.